The 6 T cell receptor beta chains given below trace back to one sample, sequenced in a study of CD8 T cells in ankylosing spondylitis. One entry per CDR3 protein, called by TCRdb with MiXCR from the 5' RACE reads. The sample includes under 170,000 distinct CDR3 sequences, around 45% of them seen just once. Source material: synovial fluid, either unsorted or a sorted T cell fraction (not recorded which). The receptors stem from a male donor with ankylosing spondylitis.

The genes are TRBV7-3 and TRBJ2-1, with 10 bases lining up with TRBD2. This CDR3 has 17 amino acids. From germline, CDR1 is SGHTA and CDR2 FQGTGA. Trimming cost V 4 bases and J 2 bases; bases outside gene matches: 8. The chain's CDR3 is CASSSLTSGPPYNEQFF. CDR3 DNA: TGTGCCAGCAGCTCCCTGACTAGCGGGCCTCCCTACAATGAGCAGTTCTTC.

J is TRBJ1-1 and V is TRBV7-4; no clear D gene. The CDR3 is 13 amino acids. Germline V CDR1 and CDR2: SGHVT, SQSDAQ. Trimming stripped 4 bases from V and 7 bases from J, with 13 bases between. CDR3 coding DNA: TGTGCCAGCAGCTCGAGTGGACGGGATGAAGCTTTCTTT. Its translation: CASSSSGRDEAFF.

The count of this clonotype is one. V is TRBV6-4 and J is TRBJ2-1; 7 nucleotides match TRBD2. The CDR3 consists of 15 residues. In germline, CDR1 is MRHNA, CDR2 SNTAGT. V trimming: 0 bases; J trimming: 8 bases; junction bases outside the gene matches: 7. In DNA, the CDR3 is TGTGCCAGCAGTGACTCGACAGCGGGGCCAGATGAGCAGTTCTTC. Its protein is CASSDSTAGPDEQFF.

The V call is TRBV20-1, the J call TRBJ2-7; D may be TRBD2 (5 bases). V lost 5 bases to trimming and J lost 3 bases, with 23 bases between them. CDR1 DFQATT and CDR2 SNEGSKA come from the germline V gene (reference sequence). The CDR3 is 16 residues long. The CDR3 DNA follows: TGCAGTGCTTCCCGGGGAGACACGGCTTTTAGCTACGAGCAGTACTTC. Its translation is CSASRGDTAFSYEQYF.

The chain has TRBV12-3 or TRBV12-4 and TRBJ2-7; a weak D match, TRBD1 (5 bases). CDR3 length equals 16 residues. V was trimmed by 5 bases and J by 3 bases, leaving 20 bases between them. The CDR3 loop is CASSQGPTGSLYEQYF. The CDR3 DNA follows: TGTGCCAGCAGTCAAGGACCAACAGGCTCTCTCTACGAGCAGTACTTC.

The chain has TRBV5-1 and TRBJ2-1; D perhaps matches TRBD2 (6 bases). Trimming pared 0 bases from V and 7 bases from J, leaving 11 bases between. CDR3 length: 14 amino acids. Germline CDR1 SGHRS, CDR2 YFSETQ. Written as DNA, the CDR3 is TGCGCCAGCAGCTTGGCGGGAGAGTGGAATGAGCAGTTCTTC. Protein sequence: CASSLAGEWNEQFF.